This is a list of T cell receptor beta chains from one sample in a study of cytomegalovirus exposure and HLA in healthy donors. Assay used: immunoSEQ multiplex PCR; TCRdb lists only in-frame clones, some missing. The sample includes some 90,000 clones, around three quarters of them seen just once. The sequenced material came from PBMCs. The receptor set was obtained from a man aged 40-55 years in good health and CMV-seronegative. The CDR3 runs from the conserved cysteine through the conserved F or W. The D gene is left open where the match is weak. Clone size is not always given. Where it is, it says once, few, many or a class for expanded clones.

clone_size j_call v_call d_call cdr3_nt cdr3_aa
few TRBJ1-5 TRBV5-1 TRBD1 TGCGCCAGCAGCTCTACAGGGGGGAATCAGCCCCAGCATTTT CASSSTGGNQPQHF
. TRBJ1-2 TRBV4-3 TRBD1 TGCGCCAGCAGCCAACCGTCGGACAGGGGGGACTATGGCTACACCTTC CASSQPSDRGDYGYTF
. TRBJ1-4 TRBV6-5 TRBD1 TGTGCCAGCAGTTCACCGGACAGGATGAATGAAAAACTGTTTTTT CASSSPDRMNEKLFF
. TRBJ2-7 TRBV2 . TGTGCCAGCGTATCTTCCTACCCCGAGCAGTACTTC CASVSSYPEQYF
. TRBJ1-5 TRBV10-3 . TGTGCCATCAGTGACTACGGGGGGGGGCGCGGCAATCAGCCCCAGCATTTT CAISDYGGGRGNQPQHF
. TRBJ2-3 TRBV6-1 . TGTGCCAGCAGTGAGCTAAGGAGCCTGGTCGGCTACTCTAGCACAGATACGCAGTATTTT CASSELRSLVGYSSTDTQYF
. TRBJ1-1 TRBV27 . TGTGCCAGCACCCTTTTTGGGGGGGACACTGAAGCTTTCTTT CASTLFGGDTEAFF
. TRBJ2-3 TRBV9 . TGTGCCAGCAGCATTTCGGACCGGACCTCAGGGAATACGCAGTATTTT CASSISDRTSGNTQYF
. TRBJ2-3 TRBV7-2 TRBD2 TGTGCCAGCAGCTTACGGGGACTAGCGGGGGGTTTGGGAGATACGCAGTATTTT CASSLRGLAGGLGDTQYF
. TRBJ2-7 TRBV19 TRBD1 TGTGCCAGTAGTCGCGGTGCGACAGGGGGCAAAATCTACGAGCAGTACTTC CASSRGATGGKIYEQYF
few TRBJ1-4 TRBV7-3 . TGTGCCAGCAGCTCTACCGGAGCAACTAATGAAAAACTGTTTTTT CASSSTGATNEKLFF
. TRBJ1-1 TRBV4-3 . TGCGCCAGCAGCCAAGATGGGGTTGGGGCAGATGCTTTCTTT CASSQDGVGADAFF
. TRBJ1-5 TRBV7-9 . TGTGCCAGCAGTCAGGGGTATAGCAATCAGCCCCAGCATTTT CASSQGYSNQPQHF
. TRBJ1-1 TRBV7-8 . TGTGCCAGCAGCTTAGGAACAGGTAGCACTGAAGCTTTCTTT CASSLGTGSTEAFF
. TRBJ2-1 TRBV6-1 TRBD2 TGTGCCAGCCTAATGGGACTAGCCCGGGGCAATGAGCAGTTCTTC CASLMGLARGNEQFF
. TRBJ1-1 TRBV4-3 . TGCGCCAGCAGCCAAGAACAGGTATTAGGGGGGAACACTGAAGCTTTCTTT CASSQEQVLGGNTEAFF
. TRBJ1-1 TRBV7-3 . TGTGCCAGCAGCTTAAGTTCAGGGAACACTGAAGCTTTCTTT CASSLSSGNTEAFF
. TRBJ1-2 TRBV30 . TGTGCCTGGGCTAGGGGACTAATCTGCGGCTACACCTTC CAWARGLICGYTF
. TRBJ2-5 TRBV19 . TGTGCCAGTAGTTGGGGGGAAGAGACCCAGTACTTC CASSWGEETQYF
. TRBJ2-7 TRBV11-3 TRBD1 TGTGCCAGCAGCCCTCGGACAGGGGGCAGGGAGCAGTACTTC CASSPRTGGREQYF
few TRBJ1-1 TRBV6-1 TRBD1 TGTGCCAGCAGGAGGACAGGACTGTTAGTGATAGAAGCTTTCTTT CASRRTGLLVIEAFF
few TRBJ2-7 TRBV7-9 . TGTGCCAGCAGCCCCGCCCTGGGCACATTTGGCGAGCAGTACTTC CASSPALGTFGEQYF
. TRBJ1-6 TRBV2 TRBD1 TGTGCCAGACAGACAGGGGAGGGTAATTCACCCCTCCACTTT CARQTGEGNSPLHF
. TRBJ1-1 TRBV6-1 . TGTGCCAGTAGTACGCACTTGGGGAGCGACACTGAAGCTTTCTTT CASSTHLGSDTEAFF
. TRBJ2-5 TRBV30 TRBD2 TGTGCCTGGAGTCCGGGACTAGCGGGTGAGACCCAGTACTTC CAWSPGLAGETQYF
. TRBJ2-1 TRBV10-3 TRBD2 TGTGCCATCAGAGACCCGGGACTAGCATACAATGAGCAGTTCTTC CAIRDPGLAYNEQFF
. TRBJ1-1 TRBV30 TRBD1 TGTGCCTGGCAGGGGGTGAGGACTGAAGCTTTCTTT CAWQGVRTEAFF
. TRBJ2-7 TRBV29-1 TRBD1 TGCAGCGTTGAAGACGACAGGGGCTACGAGCAGTACTTC CSVEDDRGYEQYF
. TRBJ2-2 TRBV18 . TGTGCCAGCTCACCGTCAGACACCGGGGAGCTGTTTTTT CASSPSDTGELFF
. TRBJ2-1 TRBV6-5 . TGTGCCAGCAGTTACTTCCAGGGAAGTGAGCAGTTCTTC CASSYFQGSEQFF
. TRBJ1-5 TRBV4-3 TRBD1 TGCGCCAGCAGCCCGGACAGGAGCGGTAGCAATCAGCCCCAGCATTTT CASSPDRSGSNQPQHF